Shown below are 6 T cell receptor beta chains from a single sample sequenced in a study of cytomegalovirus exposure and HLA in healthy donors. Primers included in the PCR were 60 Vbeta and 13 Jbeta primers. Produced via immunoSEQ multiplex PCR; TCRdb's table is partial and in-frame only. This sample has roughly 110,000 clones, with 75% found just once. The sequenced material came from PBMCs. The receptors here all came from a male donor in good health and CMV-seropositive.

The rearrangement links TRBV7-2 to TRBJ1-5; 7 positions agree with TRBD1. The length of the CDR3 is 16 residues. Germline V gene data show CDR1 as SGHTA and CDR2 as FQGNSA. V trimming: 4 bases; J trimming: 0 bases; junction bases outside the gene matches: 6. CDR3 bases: TGTGCCAGCAGCTACGGGACAGTTTATAGCAATCAGCCCCAGCATTTT. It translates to CASSYGTVYSNQPQHF. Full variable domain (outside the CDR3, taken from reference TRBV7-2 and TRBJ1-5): GAGVSQSPSNKVTEKGKDVELRCDPISGHTALYWYRQSLGQGLEFLIYFQGNSAPDKSGLPSDRFSAERTGGSVSTLTIQRTQQEDSAVYLCASSYGTVYSNQPQHFGDGTRLSIL.

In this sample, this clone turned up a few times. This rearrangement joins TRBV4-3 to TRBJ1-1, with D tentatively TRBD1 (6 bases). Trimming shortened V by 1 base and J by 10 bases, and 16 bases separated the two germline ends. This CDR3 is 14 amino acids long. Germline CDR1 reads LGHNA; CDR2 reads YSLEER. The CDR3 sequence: CASSQGTGRGTAFF. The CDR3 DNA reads TGCGCCAGCAGCCAAGGTACAGGGAGAGGGACAGCTTTCTTT.

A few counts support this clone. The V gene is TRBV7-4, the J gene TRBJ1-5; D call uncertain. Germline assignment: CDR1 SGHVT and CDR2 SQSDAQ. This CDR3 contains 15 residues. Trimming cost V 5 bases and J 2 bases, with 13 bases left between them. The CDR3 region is CASSKWVGGNQPQHF. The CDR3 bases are TGTGCCAGCAGCAAATGGGTCGGAGGCAATCAGCCCCAGCATTTT.

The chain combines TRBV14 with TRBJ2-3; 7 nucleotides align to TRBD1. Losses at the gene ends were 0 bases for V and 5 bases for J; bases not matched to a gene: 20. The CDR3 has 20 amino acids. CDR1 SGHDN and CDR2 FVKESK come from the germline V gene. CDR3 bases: TGTGCCAGCAGCCAAGAAGATCCCCTTCAGACAGGGCTGGGGGTAGATACGCAGTATTTT. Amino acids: CASSQEDPLQTGLGVDTQYF.

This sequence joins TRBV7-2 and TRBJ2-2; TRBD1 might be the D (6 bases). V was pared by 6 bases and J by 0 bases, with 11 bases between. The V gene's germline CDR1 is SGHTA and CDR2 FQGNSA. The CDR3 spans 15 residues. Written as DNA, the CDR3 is TGTGCCAGCAGGAAGGGACAAACGAACACCGGGGAGCTGTTTTTT. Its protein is CASRKGQTNTGELFF.

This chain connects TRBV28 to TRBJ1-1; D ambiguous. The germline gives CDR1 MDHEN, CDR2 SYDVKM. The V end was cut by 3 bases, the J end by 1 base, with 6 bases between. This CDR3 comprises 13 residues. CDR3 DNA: TGTGCCAGCAGTTTTAGTCCGAACACTGAAGCTTTCTTT. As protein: CASSFSPNTEAFF.